Below are 20 T cell receptor beta chains sequenced from a single sample in a study of tumor-infiltrating lymphocytes in primary liver carcinoma. Total RNA amounting to 500 ng was the source from which TCR beta cDNA was made with a constant-region primer. Modified slightly, ARM-PCR produced TCR beta libraries over three nested multiplex PCR rounds. Rounds one and two of PCR, each of 9 to 11 cycles, were primed with TRBV1-TRBV30 forward primers and a C-beta reverse primer. Each CDR3 protein gets one entry after TCRdb re-called the multiplex PCR reads with MiXCR. The sample shows approximately 54,000 distinct CDR3 sequences, about 73% of them seen only once. Unsorted bulk tissue (about 20-30 mg) underwent RNA and DNA co-extraction. Sequencing was carried out using liver tumor tissue from sampling region 2. The subset denotes: tumor region T2, inferior pole. The receptors derive from a man between 35 and 55 years old with primary liver carcinoma and hepatitis B virus infection.

A note on this clonotype: One end of the junction does not line up with germline, which may come from a read error. The chain has TRBV13 and TRBJ2-7; a possible D gene is TRBD2 (5 bases). Germline CDR1 is PRHDT and CDR2 is FYEKMQ (reference sequence). CDR3 length: 16 residues. The CDR3, as DNA: TGTGCCAGCAGCCTAGCTCACCGGATGAGCTCCTACGAACAGTACTTC. Protein sequence: CASSLAHRMSSYEQYF. Combining the CDR3 with reference TRBV13 and TRBJ2-7 gives the whole variable domain AAGVIQSPRHLIKEKRETATLKCYPIPRHDTVYWYQQGPGQDPQFLISFYEKMQSDKGSIPDRFSAQQFSDYHSELNMSSLELGDSALYFCASSLAHRMSSYEQYFGPGTRLTVT.

Remarks on this clonotype: A much bigger clone sits one base away, suggesting this may be a read error. This chain uses TRBV6-4 with TRBJ2-3, with 12 bases fitting TRBD2. The germline CDR1 and CDR2 sequences are MRHNA and SNTAGT. CDR3 length equals 16 residues. The CDR3 loop reads CASSDSTSGSTDMQYF. The CDR3 DNA sequence: TGTGCCAGCAGTGACTCGACTAGCGGGAGCACAGATATGCAGTATTTT.

This clonotype was recorded at least ten times. This chain connects TRBV6-1 to TRBJ2-7, with TRBD2 as a possible D gene (5 bases). CDR3 length equals 13 residues. Germline V CDR1 and CDR2: MNHNS, SASEGT. Trimming left V 2 bases short and J 1 base short, with 6 bases between. Here the CDR3 reads CASSERGSYEQYF. As DNA, the CDR3 is TGTGCCAGCAGTGAAAGAGGGTCCTACGAGCAGTACTTC.

The chain joins TRBV20-1 to TRBJ1-1; no definite D call. Germline lookup yields CDR1 DFQATT and CDR2 SNEGSKA (reference sequence). The CDR3 is made up of 14 amino acids. Trimming stripped 5 bases from V and 7 bases from J, with 20 bases between. The CDR3 region has the DNA TGCAGTGCTCATGGACTTTTAGAAGGTGTTGAAGCTTTCTTT. Translated: CSAHGLLEGVEAFF.

On this clonotype: The conserved closing phenylalanine or tryptophan is absent in this CDR3, likely reflecting a read error. This chain links TRBV11-2 with TRBJ2-1, with 8 bases aligning to TRBD1. Germline V gene sequence: CDR1 SGHAT, CDR2 FQNNGV. The length of the CDR3 is 14 residues. CDR3 protein: CASTRTGTTNEQFL. In DNA form, the CDR3 reads TGTGCAAGCACCCGGACAGGGACAACCAATGAGCAGTTCCTC.

Worth noting for this clonotype: This is likely a read error, given that the CDR3 carries no conserved phenylalanine or tryptophan at its end. No DNA is shown, since the ends of the CDR3 on it are uncertain; the CDR3 is the one TCRdb lists. The chain joins TRBV6-5 to TRBJ2-3. CDR1 and CDR2 from the germline V gene are MNHEY and SVGAGI. The CDR3 spans 14 residues, counting both ends. This chain's CDR3 is CASSPTRGTDTHYS.

This clonotype was found many times. A read error may explain this, as a much larger clone is one base away. The chain couples TRBV4-2 to TRBJ2-1, with D maybe TRBD2 (6 bases). The CDR3 runs 13 residues. The germline CDR1 and CDR2 sequences are LGHNA and YNFKEQ. CDR3 amino acids: CASSQDRGNGQFF. CDR3 in DNA: TGTGCCAGCAGCCAAGATCGGGGGAATGGGCAGTTCTTC.

The chain couples TRBV4-2 to TRBJ1-4, with D perhaps TRBD1 (5 bases). The germline gives CDR1 LGHNA, CDR2 YNFKEQ. V lost 8 bases to trimming and J lost 8 bases, with 18 bases between them. The CDR3 length is 14 residues. The CDR3 loop reads CASPLTWKGEKLFF. CDR3 nucleotides: TGTGCCAGCCCCTTGACATGGAAGGGGGAAAAACTGTTTTTT.

This clonotype has only one observation. The chain combines TRBV10-3 with TRBJ2-1; tentative D call: TRBD2 (5 bases). The CDR3 has 15 amino acids. The ends were cut back, 3 bases at V and 4 bases at J, with 13 bases in the middle. Germline assignment: CDR1 ENHRY and CDR2 SYGVKD. The chain's CDR3 is CAISDTEGAYNEQFF. The CDR3 nucleotides are TGTGCCATCAGTGACACAGAGGGCGCATACAATGAGCAGTTCTTC.

This clonotype came up many times. The gene calls are TRBV5-4 and TRBJ2-3; D is unclear. The ends were cut back, 3 bases at V and 2 bases at J, with 16 bases in the middle. Germline CDR1 reads SGHNT; CDR2 reads YYREEE (reference sequence). There are 16 residues in the CDR3. The CDR3 loop reads CASSSTTPSNTDTQYF. The CDR3 nucleotides read TGTGCCAGCAGCTCCACTACACCATCTAACACAGATACGCAGTATTTT.

To note about this clonotype: A read error may account for a junction end that differs from germline. The chain combines TRBV29-1 with TRBJ2-7; TRBD1 agrees at 7 bases. Per the germline V gene, CDR1 is SQVTM and CDR2 is ANQGSEA. The CDR3 is 14 amino acids. The CDR3 DNA reads as TGCAGCGTTATAGTAGGGGGCAGCCCCTACGAACAGTACTTC. It is translated as CSVIVGGSPYEQYF.

The rearrangement uses TRBV12-3 or TRBV12-4 and TRBJ1-2; 9 bases line up with TRBD1. Trimming took 10 bases from V and 6 from J; bases not matched to a gene: 9. The length of the CDR3 is 13 residues. The CDR3 reads CANNSGTGNGYTF. The CDR3 DNA reads as TGTGCCAACAATTCCGGGACAGGGAATGGCTACACCTTC.

The V and J genes are TRBV2 and TRBJ1-2; perhaps TRBD1 as D (6 bases). The CDR3 sequence is 12 residues long. CDR1 is SNHLY and CDR2 is FYNNEI in the germline V gene. Trimming took off 6 bases at V and 7 bases at J, with 12 bases between the two ends. In DNA form, the CDR3 reads TGTGCCAGCAGGGGTACAGGGACTGGCTACACCTTC. This sequence encodes CASRGTGTGYTF.

V gene TRBV6-1 combines with J gene TRBJ1-2, with a weak D call TRBD1 (5 bases). V lost 2 bases to trimming and J lost 9 bases, with 16 bases between them. Germline lookup yields CDR1 MNHNS and CDR2 SASEGT. The CDR3 sequence is 14 residues long. The CDR3 sequence: CASSEQGPMGCYTF. DNA for the CDR3: TGTGCCAGCAGTGAACAGGGACCTATGGGATGCTACACCTTC.

This clonotype is labeled as medium-sized (0.01 to 0.1%). CDR3 sequence (DNA): TGTGCCAGCAGCGGGGGGACAGAATGGGAGACCCAGTACTTC. Amino acids: CASSGGTEWETQYF. The chain couples TRBV5-4 to TRBJ2-5; maybe TRBD1 (7 bases). The V gene's germline CDR1 is SGHNT and CDR2 YYREEE (reference sequence). This CDR3 is built from 14 residues. V was pared by 4 bases and J by 5 bases, with 15 bases between.

A remark on this clonotype: One junction end disagrees with the germline gene, perhaps due to a read error. V and J are TRBV11-3 and TRBJ2-2, with 7 positions matching TRBD1. This CDR3 is built from 17 residues. Germline CDR1 SGHNT, CDR2 YENEEA. The CDR3 bases are TGTGCCAGCAGTTTTGACGGGCAGGGGGTGAACACCGGGGAGCCGTTTTTT. This translates into CASSFDGQGVNTGEPFF.

Ten or more counts support this clonotype. The chain couples TRBV7-9 to TRBJ2-1; 9 nucleotides match TRBD2. V was pared by 0 bases and J by 7 bases, with 1 base of the junction left unmatched. CDR3 length equals 14 residues. In germline, CDR1 is SEHNR, CDR2 FQNEAQ (reference sequence). In DNA form, the CDR3 reads TGTGCCAGCAGCTTAGCGCTAGCGGGAAATGAGCAGTTCTTC. The encoded protein is CASSLALAGNEQFF.

Turning to this clonotype: The conserved final phenylalanine or tryptophan is absent from the CDR3, which likely points to a read error. CDR3 sequence (DNA): TGTGCCAGTAGTTTCAGGGAGGAGGGAAACACTGAAGCTTTCATT. It is translated as CASSFREEGNTEAFI. The chain recombines TRBV12-3 or TRBV12-4 with TRBJ1-1, with a weak D call TRBD1 (5 bases). The CDR3 covers 15 residues.

Points on this clonotype: Germline is not matched at one junction end, which may reflect a read error. The chain has TRBV7-8 and TRBJ2-7; a weak D match, TRBD1 (7 bases). Germline V lookup: CDR1 SGHVS, CDR2 FQNEAQ. This CDR3 has 13 amino acids. CDR3 nucleotides: TGTGTCAGCAGGGGGGATACATCCTACAAGCAGTACTTC. It encodes CVSRGDTSYKQYF.

About this clonotype itself: A junction end diverges from the germline sequence, so it may reflect a read error. The chain recombines TRBV28 with TRBJ2-7; unclear D gene. Germline V lookup: CDR1 MDHEN, CDR2 SYDVKM. The CDR3 runs 12 residues. The CDR3 loop is CASSLIFGEQYF. The CDR3, as DNA: TGTGCCAGTAGCCTAATCTTCGGCGAGCAATACTTC.